Below are 8 T cell receptor beta chains sequenced from a single sample in a study of patients and donors after allogeneic stem cell transplantation. TCRdb independently ran MiXCR on the RT-PCR reads; one entry per CDR3 protein. The top ten clones hold approximately 10% of a sample with around 200,000 distinct CDR3 sequences, 35% to 45% of them seen once. The specimen was blood, either unsorted or a sorted T cell fraction (not recorded which). The receptors were sampled from a human donor who was either an allogeneic HSCT recipient or a stem cell or donor lymphocyte infusion donor (not recorded which). It is not recorded whose cells these are; they may come from a transplant donor.

With respect to this clonotype: Compared with germline, one end of the junction differs, possibly owing to a read error. The chain couples TRBV7-9 to TRBJ1-5; TRBD1 aligns across 9 bases. The germline CDR1 and CDR2 sequences are SEHNR and FQNEAQ (reference sequence). The CDR3 sequence is 14 residues long. The CDR3 DNA reads TGTGCCAGCAGCCCAGGACAGGGGCATCAGCCCCTGCATTTT. Its protein is CASSPGQGHQPLHF.

This clonotype appeared a few times. V gene TRBV12-3 or TRBV12-4 combines with J gene TRBJ1-4; D is undetermined. Deletions cut 6 bases from V and 6 bases from J, with 11 bases between. The CDR3 spans 13 residues. CDR3 sequence (DNA): TGTGCCAGCAGGCACAGATTAGATGAAAAACTGTTTTTT. It specifies CASRHRLDEKLFF.

This clonotype was picked up a small number of times. The J gene is TRBJ1-1, the V gene TRBV12-3 or TRBV12-4; D remains ambiguous. Trimming cost V 1 base and J 8 bases, with 8 bases left between them. The CDR3 is 12 amino acids. In DNA form, the CDR3 reads TGTGCCAGCAGTTTAGGGGGTCCCGAAGCTTTCTTT. Residues: CASSLGGPEAFF.

This clonotype was observed a handful of times. The chain has TRBV7-9 and TRBJ1-2; a weak D match, TRBD1 (6 bases). The germline V and J ends were trimmed by 3 bases and 4 bases, with 9 bases remaining between them. CDR1 is SEHNR, CDR2 FQNEAQ, per germline (reference sequence). The CDR3 sequence is 13 residues long. The CDR3 DNA reads TGTGCCAGCAGCTTTAAGGGGGTCTATGGCTACACCTTC. Translating gives CASSFKGVYGYTF.

The rearrangement joins TRBV28 to TRBJ2-2; the D gene is possibly TRBD1 (6 bases). Trimming stripped 6 bases from V and 2 bases from J, with 13 bases between. Germline V lookup: CDR1 MDHEN, CDR2 SYDVKM. The CDR3 is made up of 15 amino acids. DNA of the CDR3: TGTGCCAGCAGCATATGGGGGCTCAACACCGGGGAGCTGTTTTTT. This sequence encodes CASSIWGLNTGELFF.

This clonotype was seen more than once but under ten times. The chain uses TRBV29-1 and TRBJ1-5, with TRBD1 as a possible D gene (6 bases). CDR3 length: 12 amino acids. V was clipped by 7 bases and J by 7 bases, with 14 bases between them. Germline CDR1 is SQVTM and CDR2 is ANQGSEA. CDR3 loop: CSAGEQGQPQHF. The CDR3 DNA follows: TGCAGCGCTGGAGAACAGGGACAGCCCCAGCATTTT. Full variable domain (remainder filled in from reference TRBV29-1 and TRBJ1-5): SAVISQKPSRDICQRGTSLTIQCQVDSQVTMMFWYRQQPGQSLTLIATANQGSEATYESGFVIDKFPISRPNLTFSTLTVSNMSPEDSSIYLCSAGEQGQPQHFGDGTRLSIL.

This chain links TRBV25-1 with TRBJ1-2, with 7 bases aligning to TRBD1. CDR3 size: 16 residues. V was pared by 2 bases and J by 7 bases, with 13 bases of the junction left unmatched. The germline CDR1 and CDR2 sequences are MGHDK and SYGVNS. The DNA for the CDR3 is TGTGCCAGCAGTGAAGTGATCGTCGAGGCAGGGGGTGGCTACACCTTC. It codes for CASSEVIVEAGGGYTF.

V is TRBV5-1 and J is TRBJ1-1, with D tentatively TRBD1 (5 bases). CDR1 and CDR2 from the germline V gene are SGHRS and YFSETQ. The CDR3 runs 17 residues. Trimming stripped 3 bases from V and 1 base from J, with 19 bases between. For the CDR3, the DNA is TGCGCCAGCAGCTCCCAGGGACGCTTCGGGACGAACACTGAAGCTTTCTTT. This gives the protein CASSSQGRFGTNTEAFF.